This TCR beta chain emerged from a study of T cell responses to AZD1222 COVID-19 vaccine. The CDR3 sequence is 14 residues long. Trimming stripped 8 bases from V and 1 base from J, with 14 bases between. CDR1 is SNHLY, CDR2 FYNNEI, per germline. Assay: immunoSEQ multiplex PCR; the TCRdb copy retains only in-frame clones and omits some. The data show about 99,000 clones, roughly nine tenths seen once. The source material was peripheral blood, sampled 28 days after the second AZD1222 dose. V is TRBV2 and J is TRBJ1-2, with D uncertain. The sequence was collected from an adult who received the AZD1222 COVID-19 vaccine. The CDR3 loop is CASPQGPDNYGYTF. The CDR3 coding sequence is TGTGCCAGCCCCCAAGGACCAGATAACTATGGCTACACCTTC.